The rows below give T cell receptor beta chains drawn from one sample of a study of T cells in Graves' hyperthyroidism and ophthalmopathy. TCRdb independently ran MiXCR on the multiplex PCR reads; one entry per CDR3 protein. The sample shows 490,000 or so distinct CDR3 sequences, around a fifth of them seen only once. Sequenced material: blood. Every receptor here comes from a woman in her 70s with Graves' ophthalmopathy. CDR3s include the opening cysteine and the closing phenylalanine or tryptophan.

v_call cdr3_aa
TRBV19 CASRPGQGDYEQYF
TRBV28 CASSLPSGTGGPIQPQHF
TRBV10-1 CASSPIRTGYQETQYF
TRBV20-1 CSASSGRARTDTQYF
TRBV20-1 CSAREDRGLGYTF
TRBV12-3/TRBV12-4 CASSSGTLYEQYF
TRBV7-2 CASSPTGRDYEQYF
TRBV6-6 CASSYPIGRHTAVEQYF
TRBV20-1 CSAPGAGVNTEAFF
TRBV28 CASIGDSPSGNAIYF
TRBV19 CASSIDGHNEQFF
TRBV12-5 CASGLVGLKLYNEQFF
TRBV6-2/TRBV6-3 CASFTRTRYEQYF
TRBV19 CASSISGVIRKGSYEQYF
TRBV6-1 CASRRRTTLTTYEQFF
TRBV12-3/TRBV12-4 CASRPTGVWGYTF
TRBV11-2 CASSYRDRIYEQYF
TRBV20-1 CSAPPGGLSTQQETQYF
TRBV30 CALRRRPQIHEQYF
TRBV10-3 CAISYPPSGNTGELFF
TRBV5-1 CASSSDGDFTEAFF
TRBV11-2 CASSLGGIQYEQYF
TRBV5-5 CASSPSQSVFFNEQYF
TRBV9 CASSASPGGWRGYTF
TRBV2 CASSLTGSLGNQPQHF
TRBV15 CATSRGRTPSTQYF
TRBV4-3 CASSQEAEAEQFF
TRBV11-2 CASTGGRATYNEQFF
TRBV11-2 CASSLGYRESEASF
TRBV28 CASSFPSGRTNEQYF
TRBV7-8 CASSTGTEETNEKLFF
TRBV6-1 CASRPSVTVNTGELFF
TRBV19 CASSIWDSSGDEQFF
TRBV9 CASSTLGGRNEQFF
TRBV3-1 CASSQQAGYEQYF
TRBV19 CASSTPTPDGYTF